What follows is one T cell receptor beta chain and its context. Its specificity is unknown. The sample belongs to a study of T cell responses to AZD1222 COVID-19 vaccine. Second doses that came at about 4 or about 12 weeks were put together. Sequencing used immunoSEQ multiplex PCR; TCRdb keeps in-frame clones, though not all of them. In the table there are about 150,000 clones, just over 90% of which are singletons. Findings and limits, study-wide: Close to half of spike-specific TCRs reportedly recognize unmutated variant regions. Repertoire sampling occurred only after the peak T cell response.

Germline-derived CDR1 and CDR2 are SNHLY and FYNNEI. V was clipped by 2 bases and J by 8 bases, with 13 bases between them. This CDR3 has 14 residues. This material consisted of peripheral blood, taken 28 days after the second AZD1222 dose. The source of this sequence is an adult who received the AZD1222 COVID-19 vaccine. The chain has TRBV2 and TRBJ2-1; D uncertain. CDR3 sequence reads: CASSERKMRDEQFF. CDR3 DNA sequence: TGTGCCAGCAGTGAAAGGAAGATGCGCGATGAGCAGTTCTTC. The full variable domain, with the rest looked up from reference TRBV2 and TRBJ2-1, is EPEVTQTPSHQVTQMGQEVILRCVPISNHLYFYWYRQILGQKVEFLVSFYNNEISEKSEIFDDQFSVERPDGSNFTLKIRSTKLEDSAMYFCASSERKMRDEQFFGPGTRLTVL.